A selection of T cell receptor beta chains follows, all from one sample in a study of Graves' ophthalmopathy and Graves' hyperthyroidism. TCRdb independently ran MiXCR on the multiplex PCR reads; one entry per CDR3 protein. The repertoire holds roughly 400,000 distinct CDR3 sequences, roughly 18% seen once, with around 1.5% in the top ten. Sequencing was performed on peripheral blood. All receptors derive from a woman between 18 and 29 years old with Graves' ophthalmopathy. CDR3s include the opening cysteine and the closing phenylalanine or tryptophan. D genes are given only for firm matches. Size is stated for part of the rows, as once, few or many counts, or as a class when the clone is expanded.

D gene,clone size,J gene,V gene,CDR3 DNA,CDR3 protein
TRBD1,many,TRBJ2-5,TRBV10-3,TGTGCCATCAGCGCAGACAGGGGTATGGGAGAGACCCAGTACTTC,CAISADRGMGETQYF
-,many,TRBJ1-3,TRBV6-1,TGTGCCAGCAGTGAAGAAGAGGGAGTGCACTCTGGAAACACCATATATTTT,CASSEEEGVHSGNTIYF
-,many,TRBJ1-5,TRBV15,TGTGCCACCAGGGTTGACGGGAGGCAGCCCCAGCATTTT,CATRVDGRQPQHF
TRBD2,once,TRBJ2-7,TRBV30,TGTGCCTGGATGAGCGGGAGACGCGAGCAGTACTTC,CAWMSGRREQYF
-,-,TRBJ1-2,TRBV28,TGTGCCAGCAGTTTCGGGGCAACAAGTTATGGCTACACCTTC,CASSFGATSYGYTF
-,few,TRBJ2-5,TRBV6-1,TGTGCCAGCAGTGTTCTTGACACGGCTGGGTACTTC,CASSVLDTAGYF
TRBD2,few,TRBJ2-7,TRBV7-2,TGTGCCAGCAGCTTAGGGTTTCTAGCGGTCGAGCAGTACTTC,CASSLGFLAVEQYF
TRBD2,many,TRBJ2-7,TRBV3-1,TGTGCCAGCAGCCCCGAAGCCGCTAGCGGGGGCTACGAGCAGTACTTC,CASSPEAASGGYEQYF
TRBD1,-,TRBJ2-7,TRBV30,TGTGCCTGGAGTGCGGGACAGAGCGAGCAGTACTTC,CAWSAGQSEQYF
-,many,TRBJ1-1,TRBV20-1,TGCAGTGCTAGAAGACCCGGGGGCAGGACTGAAGCTTTCTTT,CSARRPGGRTEAFF
-,many,TRBJ2-5,TRBV7-9,TGTGCCAGCAGCCAATCCGACAACGAGGAGACCCAGTACTTC,CASSQSDNEETQYF
TRBD2,many,TRBJ2-1,TRBV6-1,TGTGCCAGCAGCGACGCGGGAGACTCCTACAATGAGCAGTTCTTC,CASSDAGDSYNEQFF
TRBD1,many,TRBJ1-2,TRBV5-1,TGCGCCAGCAGCGACCAGGGGGACTATGGCTACACCTTC,CASSDQGDYGYTF
-,many,TRBJ1-2,TRBV19,TGTGCCAGTAGTAGTCAGGACTTACGTGGCTACACCTTC,CASSSQDLRGYTF
TRBD2,many,TRBJ2-7,TRBV14,TGTGCCACCGGACTAGCGGGAGCGGGGGAGCAGTACTTC,CATGLAGAGEQYF
TRBD1,many,TRBJ1-3,TRBV30,TGTGCCTGGAGTCACCAGGGGGGGTCTGGAAACACCATATATTTT,CAWSHQGGSGNTIYF
-,many,TRBJ2-7,TRBV12-3/TRBV12-4,TGTGCCAGCAGTCCTCCCACTCTCGGACTCCGGGGCGAGCAGTACTTC,CASSPPTLGLRGEQYF
-,-,TRBJ2-2,TRBV6-1,TGTGCCAGCAGTGAGAGGCCCGGGGAGCTGTTTTTT,CASSERPGELFF
-,many,TRBJ2-7,TRBV11-2,TGTGCCAGCAGCGCTACGCTGGAGCAGTACTTC,CASSATLEQYF
-,many,TRBJ1-2,TRBV12-3/TRBV12-4,TGTGCCAGCAGGGGAAGTCCTCCCTTCTATGGCTACACCTTC,CASRGSPPFYGYTF
-,many,TRBJ1-1,TRBV4-3,TGCGCCAGCAGCCAAGGTTCAGGGGTCGGGAACACTGAAGCTTTCTTT,CASSQGSGVGNTEAFF
-,many,TRBJ1-1,TRBV18,TGTGCCAGCTCCCTTAACAGGGACGCTGAAGCTTTCTTT,CASSLNRDAEAFF
-,many,TRBJ1-5,TRBV6-1,TGTGCCAGCAGCCCAACGGGGATCAATCAGCCCCAGCATTTT,CASSPTGINQPQHF
TRBD1,many,TRBJ2-7,TRBV6-5,TGTGCCAGCAGGCCCTGGGGACAGGGGTACTACGAGCAGTACTTC,CASRPWGQGYYEQYF
-,many,TRBJ1-5,TRBV6-1,TGTGCCAGCACCGGCGGAGGCAATCAGCCCCAGCATTTT,CASTGGGNQPQHF